The rows below give T cell receptor beta chains drawn from one sample of a study of Tregs in tolerant kidney transplant recipients. Sequenced by immunoSEQ multiplex PCR; TCRdb stores in-frame clones only, minus some. The table includes under 100,000 clones, around nine tenths detected once. Sequencing was done on a sample of CD8+ T cells from blood. Receptors originate from a human donor in good health. The CDR3 runs from the conserved cysteine through the conserved F or W. Each record gives: V gene, clone size, D gene, J gene, CDR3 protein, CDR3 DNA. D genes are given only for firm matches. Expanded clones are given a class, and other clones once, few, many or no size at all.

v_gene: TRBV5-8; abundance: -; d_gene: -; j_gene: TRBJ2-7; CDR3aa: CASSSNLGEQYF; CDR3nt: TGTGCCAGCAGCTCCAATCTGGGCGAGCAGTACTTC
v_gene: TRBV6-1; abundance: -; d_gene: TRBD1; j_gene: TRBJ1-5; CDR3aa: CASSGGTGVQPQHF; CDR3nt: TGTGCCAGCAGTGGAGGGACAGGGGTACAGCCCCAGCATTTT
v_gene: TRBV4-2; abundance: -; d_gene: TRBD2; j_gene: TRBJ2-1; CDR3aa: CASSQTRGGLYNEQFF; CDR3nt: TGTGCCAGCAGCCAAACGCGGGGGGGATTATACAATGAGCAGTTCTTC
v_gene: TRBV30; abundance: -; d_gene: -; j_gene: TRBJ2-3; CDR3aa: CAWSAQGWEDTQYF; CDR3nt: TGTGCCTGGAGTGCCCAGGGGTGGGAAGATACGCAGTATTTT
v_gene: TRBV6-6; abundance: -; d_gene: TRBD2; j_gene: TRBJ2-3; CDR3aa: CASSPLAGQLNTQYF; CDR3nt: TGTGCCAGCAGTCCGCTAGCGGGGCAGTTAAATACGCAGTATTTT
v_gene: TRBV2; abundance: once; d_gene: -; j_gene: TRBJ1-2; CDR3aa: CASSGGGEGRDYGYTF; CDR3nt: TGTGCCAGCAGTGGAGGGGGTGAGGGAAGGGACTATGGCTACACCTTC
v_gene: TRBV6-6; abundance: -; d_gene: -; j_gene: TRBJ2-5; CDR3aa: CASYPTAGETQYF; CDR3nt: TGTGCCAGCTACCCCACCGCCGGAGAGACCCAGTACTTC
v_gene: TRBV13; abundance: -; d_gene: -; j_gene: TRBJ2-7; CDR3aa: CASSLTSYEQYF; CDR3nt: TGTGCCAGCAGCTTGACTAGCTACGAGCAGTACTTC
v_gene: TRBV2; abundance: -; d_gene: -; j_gene: TRBJ2-7; CDR3aa: CASSEGVAYEQYF; CDR3nt: TGTGCCAGCAGTGAGGGTGTTGCCTACGAGCAGTACTTC
v_gene: TRBV27; abundance: -; d_gene: -; j_gene: TRBJ1-1; CDR3aa: CASSLGGSTEAFF; CDR3nt: TGTGCCAGCAGTTTGGGGGGAAGCACTGAAGCTTTCTTT
v_gene: TRBV19; abundance: once; d_gene: -; j_gene: TRBJ2-1; CDR3aa: CASSEQGYNEQFF; CDR3nt: TGTGCCAGTTCTGAACAGGGATACAATGAGCAGTTCTTC
v_gene: TRBV4-1; abundance: -; d_gene: -; j_gene: TRBJ2-7; CDR3aa: CASSQAQGRVHEQYF; CDR3nt: TGCGCCAGCAGCCAAGCCCAGGGGAGAGTGCACGAGCAGTACTTC
v_gene: TRBV6-6; abundance: once; d_gene: TRBD2; j_gene: TRBJ2-1; CDR3aa: CASNSGTTYNEQFF; CDR3nt: TGTGCCAGCAACTCCGGGACTACCTACAATGAGCAGTTCTTC
v_gene: TRBV7-9; abundance: -; d_gene: -; j_gene: TRBJ1-1; CDR3aa: CASSKSYLSF; CDR3nt: TGTGCCAGCAGCAAATCGTATCTTAGTTTT
v_gene: TRBV19; abundance: -; d_gene: -; j_gene: TRBJ1-6; CDR3aa: CASSRRQVNSPLHF; CDR3nt: TGTGCCAGTAGTAGACGACAGGTTAATTCACCCCTCCACTTT
v_gene: TRBV9; abundance: -; d_gene: TRBD1; j_gene: TRBJ2-7; CDR3aa: CASSVTGLDLSYEQYF; CDR3nt: TGTGCCAGCAGCGTGACAGGGCTTGACCTTTCCTACGAGCAGTACTTC
v_gene: TRBV19; abundance: once; d_gene: -; j_gene: TRBJ1-1; CDR3aa: CASRLPTGITEAFF; CDR3nt: TGTGCCAGTAGGTTACCGACAGGAATTACTGAAGCTTTCTTT
v_gene: TRBV4-1; abundance: once; d_gene: -; j_gene: TRBJ2-1; CDR3aa: CASSQGTRGNEQFF; CDR3nt: TGCGCCAGCAGCCAGGGCACTAGGGGCAATGAGCAGTTCTTC
v_gene: TRBV6-1; abundance: -; d_gene: -; j_gene: TRBJ2-7; CDR3aa: CASRGQYEQYF; CDR3nt: TGTGCCAGCAGGGGGCAATACGAGCAGTACTTC
v_gene: TRBV2; abundance: -; d_gene: TRBD1; j_gene: TRBJ2-7; CDR3aa: CASNWDRGNYEQYF; CDR3nt: TGTGCCAGCAATTGGGACAGGGGGAACTACGAGCAGTACTTC
v_gene: TRBV5-8; abundance: once; d_gene: -; j_gene: TRBJ2-2; CDR3aa: CASSLIETGELFF; CDR3nt: TGTGCCAGCAGCTTGATAGAAACCGGGGAGCTGTTTTTT
v_gene: TRBV9; abundance: -; d_gene: -; j_gene: TRBJ2-1; CDR3aa: CASSERAGYWEQFF; CDR3nt: TGTGCCAGCAGTGAAAGGGCTGGGTACTGGGAGCAGTTCTTC
v_gene: TRBV9; abundance: -; d_gene: -; j_gene: TRBJ1-1; CDR3aa: CASGPGDSTEAFF; CDR3nt: TGTGCCAGCGGTCCAGGGGATAGCACTGAAGCTTTCTTT
v_gene: TRBV27; abundance: few; d_gene: -; j_gene: TRBJ2-3; CDR3aa: CASRTPRTVDTQYF; CDR3nt: TGTGCCAGCCGAACCCCCCGGACAGTTGATACGCAGTATTTT
v_gene: TRBV2; abundance: -; d_gene: TRBD2; j_gene: TRBJ2-1; CDR3aa: CASSPLAGDGTEQFF; CDR3nt: TGTGCCAGCAGTCCACTAGCGGGAGACGGCACTGAGCAGTTCTTC
v_gene: TRBV21-1; abundance: -; d_gene: -; j_gene: TRBJ2-3; CDR3aa: CASSKGNGQSEGTDTQYF; CDR3nt: TGTGCCAGCAGCAAAGGAAACGGCCAGAGCGAAGGTACAGATACGCAGTATTTT
v_gene: TRBV2; abundance: -; d_gene: -; j_gene: TRBJ2-1; CDR3aa: CASSPGRGLFF; CDR3nt: TGTGCCAGCAGCCCGGGGCGCGGGCTGTTCTTC
v_gene: TRBV6-4; abundance: -; d_gene: -; j_gene: TRBJ2-2; CDR3aa: CASSDSKESSGPTGELFF; CDR3nt: TGTGCCAGCAGTGACTCGAAGGAGTCCAGCGGGCCCACCGGGGAGCTGTTTTTT
v_gene: TRBV11-2; abundance: -; d_gene: -; j_gene: TRBJ2-7; CDR3aa: CASSLVKFGEQYF; CDR3nt: TGTGCCAGCAGCTTAGTAAAGTTCGGGGAGCAGTACTTC
v_gene: TRBV11-2; abundance: -; d_gene: -; j_gene: TRBJ2-5; CDR3aa: CASSLVGTRQETQYF; CDR3nt: TGTGCCAGCAGCTTAGTAGGCACCCGCCAAGAGACCCAGTACTTC
v_gene: TRBV13; abundance: -; d_gene: TRBD2; j_gene: TRBJ2-3; CDR3aa: CASRSPGWTSGSTDTQYF; CDR3nt: TGTGCCAGCAGATCACCGGGGTGGACTAGCGGGTCCACAGATACGCAGTATTTT
v_gene: TRBV19; abundance: -; d_gene: TRBD1; j_gene: TRBJ1-5; CDR3aa: CASSIATGVNQPQHF; CDR3nt: TGTGCCAGTAGTATAGCAACAGGGGTCAATCAGCCCCAGCATTTT
v_gene: TRBV4-1; abundance: -; d_gene: -; j_gene: TRBJ2-1; CDR3aa: CASSQDGTLYNEQFF; CDR3nt: TGCGCCAGCAGCCAAGACGGTACCCTCTACAATGAGCAGTTCTTC
v_gene: TRBV2; abundance: -; d_gene: -; j_gene: TRBJ2-7; CDR3aa: CASHPPGYSPHEQYF; CDR3nt: TGTGCCAGCCACCCTCCGGGATACAGCCCCCACGAGCAGTACTTC
v_gene: TRBV5-1; abundance: -; d_gene: -; j_gene: TRBJ2-3; CDR3aa: CASSLVSTTDTQYF; CDR3nt: TGCGCCAGCAGCTTGGTTAGTACCACAGATACGCAGTATTTT
v_gene: TRBV11-2; abundance: -; d_gene: TRBD2; j_gene: TRBJ2-5; CDR3aa: CASSLESSGSETQYF; CDR3nt: TGTGCCAGCAGCTTAGAGTCTAGCGGTAGTGAGACCCAGTACTTC
v_gene: TRBV11-1; abundance: -; d_gene: TRBD1; j_gene: TRBJ2-3; CDR3aa: CASSHHPRGPTDTQYF; CDR3nt: TGTGCCAGCAGCCATCATCCCAGGGGGCCGACAGATACGCAGTATTTT
v_gene: TRBV6-1; abundance: -; d_gene: -; j_gene: TRBJ2-7; CDR3aa: CASSPGISYEQYF; CDR3nt: TGTGCCAGCAGTCCAGGGATCTCCTACGAGCAGTACTTC
v_gene: TRBV14; abundance: -; d_gene: TRBD2; j_gene: TRBJ2-1; CDR3aa: CASSRPGLPSISYNEQFF; CDR3nt: TGTGCCAGCAGCCGACCGGGACTACCTTCTATCTCCTACAATGAGCAGTTCTTC
v_gene: TRBV9; abundance: -; d_gene: -; j_gene: TRBJ1-1; CDR3aa: CASSPGPLSEAFF; CDR3nt: TGTGCCAGCAGCCCCGGACCTTTGAGTGAAGCTTTCTTT
v_gene: TRBV5-4; abundance: -; d_gene: -; j_gene: TRBJ1-2; CDR3aa: CASSLIGGGGVYGYTF; CDR3nt: TGTGCCAGCAGCCTCATAGGGGGTGGTGGGGTCTATGGCTACACCTTC
v_gene: TRBV9; abundance: -; d_gene: -; j_gene: TRBJ2-7; CDR3aa: CASSHMPGRIYEQYF; CDR3nt: TGTGCCAGCAGCCATATGCCGGGGAGGATCTACGAGCAGTACTTC
v_gene: TRBV4-1; abundance: -; d_gene: -; j_gene: TRBJ2-7; CDR3aa: CASSQDQGGYEQYF; CDR3nt: TGCGCCAGCAGCCAAGATCAAGGGGGCTACGAGCAGTACTTC
v_gene: TRBV2; abundance: -; d_gene: -; j_gene: TRBJ2-1; CDR3aa: CASSVDGGGYNEQFF; CDR3nt: TGTGCCAGCAGTGTAGACGGGGGAGGATACAATGAGCAGTTCTTC
v_gene: TRBV27; abundance: once; d_gene: -; j_gene: TRBJ1-1; CDR3aa: CASSLAGYTEAFF; CDR3nt: TGTGCCAGCAGCCTCGCGGGTTACACTGAAGCTTTCTTT
v_gene: TRBV7-8; abundance: -; d_gene: -; j_gene: TRBJ1-3; CDR3aa: CASSQDGTHSGNTIYF; CDR3nt: TGTGCCAGCAGCCAAGACGGGACCCACTCTGGAAACACCATATATTTT
v_gene: TRBV23-1; abundance: -; d_gene: TRBD1; j_gene: TRBJ2-1; CDR3aa: CASSQSGTGSNEQFF; CDR3nt: TGCGCCAGCAGTCAATCCGGGACAGGGAGCAATGAGCAGTTCTTC
v_gene: TRBV4-1; abundance: -; d_gene: -; j_gene: TRBJ1-2; CDR3aa: CASSPSASVGYTF; CDR3nt: TGCGCCAGCAGCCCAAGCGCCAGCGTGGGCTACACCTTC
v_gene: TRBV6-5; abundance: -; d_gene: -; j_gene: TRBJ2-5; CDR3aa: CASSPMTDPLETQYF; CDR3nt: TGTGCCAGCAGTCCGATGACGGATCCCCTGGAGACCCAGTACTTC
v_gene: TRBV9; abundance: -; d_gene: -; j_gene: TRBJ2-3; CDR3aa: CASSVLEDTQYF; CDR3nt: TGTGCCAGCAGCGTTCTGGAAGATACGCAGTATTTT
v_gene: TRBV13; abundance: -; d_gene: TRBD2; j_gene: TRBJ2-7; CDR3aa: CASSLGLAGGTTPNYEQYF; CDR3nt: TGTGCCAGCAGCTTAGGACTAGCGGGAGGGACGACCCCGAACTACGAGCAGTACTTC
v_gene: TRBV7-8; abundance: -; d_gene: TRBD2; j_gene: TRBJ2-1; CDR3aa: CASSPLTRDYAWSVFF; CDR3nt: TGTGCCAGCAGCCCTCTAACCCGGGACTATGCATGGTCGGTGTTCTTC
v_gene: TRBV6-5; abundance: -; d_gene: -; j_gene: TRBJ2-7; CDR3aa: CASGSGVEQYF; CDR3nt: TGTGCCAGCGGCTCAGGGGTCGAGCAGTACTTC
v_gene: TRBV7-9; abundance: -; d_gene: -; j_gene: TRBJ2-1; CDR3aa: CASSEDRSYNEQFF; CDR3nt: TGTGCCAGCAGCGAAGACAGGTCCTACAATGAGCAGTTCTTC
v_gene: TRBV5-4; abundance: -; d_gene: TRBD1; j_gene: TRBJ1-1; CDR3aa: CASRDGTGQTEAFF; CDR3nt: TGTGCCAGCAGGGACGGGACAGGGCAGACTGAAGCTTTCTTT
v_gene: TRBV7-9; abundance: -; d_gene: -; j_gene: TRBJ1-2; CDR3aa: CASSFSEQGLGTF; CDR3nt: TGTGCCAGCAGCTTTTCCGAACAGGGTTTGGGTACCTTC
v_gene: TRBV7-2; abundance: once; d_gene: TRBD1; j_gene: TRBJ1-5; CDR3aa: CASSLAPGQGAMDPRVQPQHF; CDR3nt: TGTGCCAGCAGCTTAGCCCCTGGGCAGGGGGCGATGGACCCGAGGGTTCAGCCCCAGCATTTT
v_gene: TRBV5-4; abundance: -; d_gene: TRBD1; j_gene: TRBJ2-5; CDR3aa: CASATRGRVETQYF; CDR3nt: TGTGCCAGCGCGACCAGGGGGCGGGTAGAGACCCAGTACTTC
v_gene: TRBV14; abundance: -; d_gene: -; j_gene: TRBJ2-4; CDR3aa: CASSQATGTIQYF; CDR3nt: TGTGCCAGCAGCCAGGCGACGGGGACGATTCAGTACTTC
v_gene: TRBV29-1; abundance: -; d_gene: TRBD1; j_gene: TRBJ2-7; CDR3aa: CSVEDQRTGSPYEQYF; CDR3nt: TGCAGCGTTGAAGATCAGAGGACAGGGAGCCCCTACGAGCAGTACTTC